A single sample is the source of the 30 T cell receptor beta chains below, sequenced in a study of T cells in Graves' hyperthyroidism and ophthalmopathy. The source material, RNA transcripts, was used to amplify TCR beta CDR3 regions. The TCR CDR3 was amplified in a first-round RT-PCR using the HTBI primer set. TCRdb re-called the multiplex PCR reads through MiXCR, storing one row per CDR3 protein. This sample has over 150,000 distinct CDR3 sequences; about a sixth occur once, and the top ten carry 40% to 65%. The specimen sequenced was blood. The source of these receptors is a woman aged 45-65 years with Graves' hyperthyroidism.

This clonotype occurred a few times. This rearrangement joins TRBV29-1 to TRBJ1-1, with a tentative D call TRBD1 (5 bases). The CDR3 is 12 residues long. CDR1 SQVTM and CDR2 ANQGSEA come from the germline V gene. The germline V and J ends were trimmed by 7 bases and 1 base, with 10 bases remaining between them. CDR3 in DNA: TGCAGCGGGGACTGGGAGAACACTGAAGCTTTCTTT. It is translated as CSGDWENTEAFF.

This clonotype occurred a few times. This chain joins TRBV20-1 and TRBJ2-3; 7 bases line up with TRBD2. The ends lost 6 bases at V and 2 bases at J; junction bases unmatched: 11. CDR1 and CDR2 from the germline V gene are DFQATT and SNEGSKA (reference sequence). The CDR3 contains 15 residues. The CDR3 sequence: CSALGTTPYTDTQYF. The CDR3 region has the DNA TGCAGTGCATTAGGGACTACCCCTTACACAGATACGCAGTATTTT.

The rearrangement joins TRBV20-1 to TRBJ1-3, with TRBD1 matching 9 bases. V dropped 5 bases and J dropped 3; count of bases not matched to a gene: 5. The CDR3 consists of 14 residues. Germline V gives CDR1 DFQATT, CDR2 SNEGSKA (reference sequence). The CDR3 nucleotides read TGCAGTGCTGACAGGACAGGGGTTGGAAACACCATATATTTT. This translates into CSADRTGVGNTIYF.

In this sample, this clonotype turned up many times. The V call is TRBV5-1, the J call TRBJ2-3, with a weak D call TRBD2 (6 bases). Trimming removed 2 bases at V and 3 bases at J, with 22 bases between. CDR1 is SGHRS, CDR2 YFSETQ, per germline. The CDR3 has 18 residues. CDR3 coding DNA: TGCGCCAGCAGCTTACTTTCGGGAGAAGAGGGTTGGACAGATACGCAGTATTTT. It is translated as CASSLLSGEEGWTDTQYF.

V and J are TRBV12-3 or TRBV12-4 and TRBJ1-5; D is ambiguous. The CDR3 extends over 15 amino acids. V gave up 5 bases and J gave up 1 base, with 12 bases separating them. The CDR3 sequence: CASSQDATSNQPQHF. As DNA, the CDR3 is TGTGCCAGCAGTCAAGACGCGACGAGCAATCAGCCCCAGCATTTT.

V gene TRBV20-1 combines with J gene TRBJ2-7; 7 nucleotides match TRBD1. V shed 3 bases, J shed 2 bases, and the junction held 4 bases outside the gene matches. This CDR3 has 13 amino acids. Germline V gene data show CDR1 as DFQATT and CDR2 as SNEGSKA (reference sequence). DNA for the CDR3: TGCAGTGCTAGGCCAGGGGGTCCCTACGAGCAGTACTTC. Encoded protein: CSARPGGPYEQYF.

The V gene is TRBV27, the J gene TRBJ2-6; D call uncertain. The V gene lost 7 bases and the J gene lost 0 bases, with 4 bases spanning the gap. This CDR3 spans 13 amino acids. Germline V gives CDR1 MNHEY, CDR2 SMNVEV (reference sequence). CDR3 DNA: TGTGCCAGCACCATCTCTGGGGCCAACGTCCTGACTTTC. It yields the protein CASTISGANVLTF.

In regard to this clonotype: A much bigger clone sits one base away, suggesting this may be a read error. CDR3 amino acids: CASSYGQGSCGTQYF. The CDR3 coding sequence is TGTGCCAGCAGTTATGGACAGGGGTCGTGTGGGACCCAGTACTTC. The V call is TRBV12-3 or TRBV12-4, the J call TRBJ2-5, with 9 bases matching TRBD1. CDR3 size: 15 residues. Trimming took 4 bases from V and 7 from J; bases not matched to a gene: 10.

The rearrangement joins TRBV29-1 to TRBJ2-7; weak D call: TRBD1 (6 bases). The V gene lost 7 bases and the J gene lost 5 bases, with 12 bases spanning the gap. This CDR3 is built from 11 residues. CDR1 and CDR2 from the germline V gene are SQVTM and ANQGSEA. The CDR3 DNA reads as TGCAGCGCTGATCAGGGGAACGAGCAGTACTTC. As protein: CSADQGNEQYF.

This clonotype occurred many times. This sequence joins TRBV13 and TRBJ1-6, with 9 bases that match TRBD1. CDR1 and CDR2 (germline): PRHDT, FYEKMQ (reference sequence). V lost 5 bases, J lost 9 bases, and 11 bases stayed unmatched. The CDR3 consists of 16 residues. Here the CDR3 DNA reads TGTGCCAGCAGCACCCGGGACAGGGCCGGGGGTTCACCCCTCCACTTT. This codes for CASSTRDRAGGSPLHF.

This clonotype was counted a few times. The V and J genes are TRBV20-1 and TRBJ2-5; 12 bases map to TRBD2. The CDR3 extends over 16 amino acids. V dropped 1 base and J dropped 3; count of bases not matched to a gene: 6. Germline values: CDR1 DFQATT, CDR2 SNEGSKA (reference sequence). CDR3 residues: CSARVLAGGPKETQYF. DNA for the CDR3: TGCAGTGCTAGAGTTCTAGCGGGAGGGCCTAAAGAGACCCAGTACTTC.

This clonotype was recorded at least ten times. The chain is built from TRBV18 and TRBJ2-5, with unresolved D. CDR3 length: 14 residues. Germline CDR1 is KGHSH and CDR2 is LQKENI. Trimming took 5 bases from V and 0 from J, leaving 10 bases between them. This CDR3 is CASSGWENQETQYF. The CDR3 DNA reads as TGTGCCAGCTCAGGCTGGGAAAACCAAGAGACCCAGTACTTC.

The table lists this clonotype with many counts. This chain uses TRBV20-1 with TRBJ1-2; D is undetermined. Per germline, CDR1 DFQATT and CDR2 SNEGSKA (reference sequence). The CDR3 runs to 14 residues. V lost 1 base to trimming and J lost 5 bases, with 14 bases between them. The CDR3 DNA reads TGCAGTGCTAGAGGAGAGGGTTCGCGGTATGGCTACACCTTC. Translating it yields CSARGEGSRYGYTF.

This clonotype appeared many times. The chain combines TRBV12-3 or TRBV12-4 with TRBJ2-7, with D possibly being TRBD1 (6 bases). This CDR3 has 14 residues. V gave up 5 bases and J gave up 5 bases, with 16 bases separating them. CDR3: CASSHPSGVNEQYF. CDR3 sequence (DNA): TGTGCCAGCAGTCACCCTTCAGGGGTGAACGAGCAGTACTTC.

Many counts were recorded for this clonotype. The genes are TRBV12-3 or TRBV12-4 and TRBJ2-1, with D possibly being TRBD2 (6 bases). Trimming stripped 5 bases from V and 2 bases from J, with 7 bases between. The CDR3 covers 13 residues. As DNA, the CDR3 is TGTGCCAGCAGTCGCGGGACCTACAATGAGCAGTTCTTC. Its protein is CASSRGTYNEQFF.

The sample holds a few counts of this clonotype. This chain links TRBV9 with TRBJ2-7, with a weak D call TRBD2 (5 bases). Germline values: CDR1 SGDLS, CDR2 YYNGEE. The CDR3 covers 14 residues. Trimming took off 4 bases at V and 3 bases at J, with 14 bases between the two ends. The CDR3 sequence is CASSRYQGSYEQYF. DNA for the CDR3: TGTGCCAGCAGCCGTTACCAAGGGAGCTACGAGCAGTACTTC.

This clonotype has ten or more counts. V gene TRBV29-1 combines with J gene TRBJ1-1; D may be TRBD1 (5 bases). Germline CDR1 SQVTM, CDR2 ANQGSEA. This CDR3 is built from 14 residues. For the CDR3, the DNA is TGCACCATGACTTTGGGGGTAGGAAATACTGAAGCTTTCTTT. The encoded protein is CTMTLGVGNTEAFF.

This clonotype occurred a few times. J is TRBJ2-5 and V is TRBV6-1, with a weak D call TRBD2 (5 bases). Germline V lookup: CDR1 MNHNS, CDR2 SASEGT. V dropped 3 bases and J dropped 2 bases, with 16 bases sitting between them. The CDR3 is made up of 16 amino acids. DNA of the CDR3: TGTGCCAGCAGTGATTTCGAGAGCAGGACTCAAGAGACCCAGTACTTC. As protein: CASSDFESRTQETQYF.

The chain is built from TRBV4-1 and TRBJ2-2; 11 nucleotides agree with TRBD2. V lost 0 bases and J lost 6; bases outside the gene matches: 9. The CDR3 runs 18 residues. The germline V gene encodes CDR1 MGHRA and CDR2 YSYEKL. The CDR3 loop is CASSQDIAGGLGAGELFF. The CDR3 bases are TGCGCCAGCAGCCAAGACATAGCGGGAGGGTTGGGTGCCGGGGAGCTGTTTTTT.

The chain employs TRBV3-1 and TRBJ2-1; tentatively, D is TRBD1 or TRBD2 (5 bases each). Trimming stripped 4 bases from V and 4 bases from J, with 17 bases between. Germline CDR1 reads LGHDT; CDR2 reads YNNKEL (reference sequence). This CDR3 has 16 amino acids. CDR3 DNA sequence: TGTGCCAGCAGCCTTTTTGGGGGAAGGGATTACAATGAGCAGTTCTTC. This sequence encodes CASSLFGGRDYNEQFF.

This clonotype was picked up a small number of times. The chain uses TRBV14 and TRBJ2-1; the D is unclear. Germline V lookup: CDR1 SGHDN, CDR2 FVKESK. The CDR3 sequence is 16 residues long. Trimming pared 0 bases from V and 2 bases from J, leaving 11 bases between. The CDR3 bases are TGTGCCAGCAGCCAAGACTTCTCACACGCCTACAATGAGCAGTTCTTC. This translates into CASSQDFSHAYNEQFF.

This clonotype appeared many times. The chain couples TRBV20-1 to TRBJ2-3; TRBD2 might be the D (6 bases). V dropped 0 bases and J dropped 0 bases, with 16 bases sitting between them. Germline loops: CDR1 DFQATT, CDR2 SNEGSKA (reference sequence). The CDR3 has 17 residues. CDR3 in amino acids: CSARELSRSGSTDTQYF. Written as DNA, the CDR3 is TGCAGTGCTAGAGAACTATCAAGGAGCGGGAGCACAGATACGCAGTATTTT.

The chain combines TRBV12-5 with TRBJ2-2; 7 bases match TRBD1. J lost 5 bases, V lost 3 bases, and 6 bases had no gene match. Germline V gene lookup returns CDR1 LGHNT and CDR2 FRNRAP. The CDR3 runs to 15 residues. This CDR3 is CASGFGQGVTGELFF. CDR3 DNA: TGTGCTAGTGGTTTCGGGCAGGGGGTGACCGGGGAGCTGTTTTTT.

This clonotype was picked up many times. The V call is TRBV3-1, the J call TRBJ2-7; the D gene is possibly TRBD2 (5 bases). The CDR3 is 15 amino acids. Germline V lookup: CDR1 LGHDT, CDR2 YNNKEL (reference sequence). Trimming pared 4 bases from V and 1 base from J, leaving 14 bases between. CDR3 loop: CASSRAGLKSYEQYF. CDR3 DNA sequence: TGTGCCAGCAGCCGAGCCGGACTCAAATCCTACGAGCAGTACTTC.

This clonotype was counted ten times or more. Here the CDR3 DNA reads TGTGCCAGCAGTTCAGGGACTAACTCCTACGAGCAGTACTTC. It is translated as CASSSGTNSYEQYF. This chain connects TRBV27 to TRBJ2-7; TRBD2 agrees at 7 bases. J was trimmed by 0 bases and V by 4 bases; bases with no gene match: 3. CDR3 length: 14 amino acids. The germline CDR1 and CDR2 sequences are MNHEY and SMNVEV (reference sequence).

This clonotype has just a few counts. The CDR3 region is CASSHGASSYNEQFF. The CDR3 DNA follows: TGTGCCAGCAGCCACGGGGCTAGTAGCTACAATGAGCAGTTCTTC. This chain connects TRBV4-2 to TRBJ2-1; D assignment may be TRBD1 or TRBD2 (5 bases each). With 3 bases removed from V and 3 bases from J, the gap between germline ends came to 12 bases. Germline lookup yields CDR1 LGHNA and CDR2 YNFKEQ. This CDR3 contains 15 residues.

This clonotype was counted a few times. The chain couples TRBV14 to TRBJ1-2, with a possible D match to TRBD1 (5 bases). This CDR3 region has 14 residues. V was pared by 4 bases and J by 4 bases, with 13 bases between. Germline lookup yields CDR1 SGHDN and CDR2 FVKESK. This CDR3 is CASSPKWGLYGYTF. The CDR3, as DNA: TGTGCCAGCAGCCCGAAATGGGGACTCTATGGCTACACCTTC.

This clonotype came up many times. J is TRBJ2-7 and V is TRBV6-2 or TRBV6-3; D might be TRBD2 (6 bases). The CDR3 spans 14 residues. The germline CDR1 and CDR2 sequences are MNHEY and SVGEGT. V lost 2 bases, J lost 3 bases, and 11 bases lay in between. The CDR3 region has the DNA TGTGCCAGCAGTTACGCGGGAAACAACTACGAGCAGTACTTC. Translated: CASSYAGNNYEQYF.

At least ten counts were recorded for this clonotype. The rearrangement joins TRBV7-2 to TRBJ2-7; D remains ambiguous. The V and J ends lost 1 base and 7 bases respectively, with 14 bases between them. The CDR3 is 14 residues long. Germline values: CDR1 SGHTA, CDR2 FQGNSA. The CDR3 is CASSLEVRAREQYF. The CDR3 DNA follows: TGTGCCAGCAGCTTAGAGGTCCGAGCAAGGGAGCAGTACTTC.

The chain employs TRBV7-9 and TRBJ1-2; D ambiguous. Germline V lookup: CDR1 SEHNR, CDR2 FQNEAQ (reference sequence). Trimming took off 0 bases at V and 8 bases at J, with 16 bases between the two ends. The CDR3 has 15 residues. CDR3 in DNA: TGTGCCAGCAGCTTAGCAGGACCGATCCAAAACGGCTACACCTTC. Its protein product is CASSLAGPIQNGYTF.